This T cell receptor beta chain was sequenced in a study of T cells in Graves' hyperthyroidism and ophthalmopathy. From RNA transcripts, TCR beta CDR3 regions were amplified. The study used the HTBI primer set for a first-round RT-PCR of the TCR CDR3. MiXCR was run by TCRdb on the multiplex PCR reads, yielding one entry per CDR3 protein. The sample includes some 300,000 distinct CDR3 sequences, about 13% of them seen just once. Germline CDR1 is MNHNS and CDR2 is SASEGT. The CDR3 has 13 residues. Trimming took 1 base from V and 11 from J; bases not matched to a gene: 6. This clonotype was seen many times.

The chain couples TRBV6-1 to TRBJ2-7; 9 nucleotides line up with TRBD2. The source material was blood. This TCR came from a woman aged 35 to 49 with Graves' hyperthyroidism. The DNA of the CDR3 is TGTGCCAGCAGTGAAGACCTAGCGGGGATAGAGTACTTC. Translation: CASSEDLAGIEYF.